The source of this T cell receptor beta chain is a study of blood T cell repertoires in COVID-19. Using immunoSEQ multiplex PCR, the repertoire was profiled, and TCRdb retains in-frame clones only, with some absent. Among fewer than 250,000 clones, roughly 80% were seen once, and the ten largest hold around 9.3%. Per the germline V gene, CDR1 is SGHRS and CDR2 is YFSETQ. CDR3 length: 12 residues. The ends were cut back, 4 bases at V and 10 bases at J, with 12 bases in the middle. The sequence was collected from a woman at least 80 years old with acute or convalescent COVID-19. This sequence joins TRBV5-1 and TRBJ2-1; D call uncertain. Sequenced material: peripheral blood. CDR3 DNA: TGCGCCAGCAGCGTTTCTCTACAGGAGCAGTTCTTC. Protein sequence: CASSVSLQEQFF.